The 20 T cell receptor beta chains given below trace back to one sample, sequenced in a study of T cell therapy after organ transplantation. For these receptors, no antigen is known. Noted time point: 4-8 weeks after completion of therapy. Sequencing used immunoSEQ multiplex PCR; TCRdb keeps in-frame clones, though not all of them. Of fewer than 25,000 clones listed, around 82% were seen once; the top ten hold around a tenth. Specimen: CD8+ T cells from blood, collected after autologous CMV-specific T cell therapy. The receptor source for this set is a human patient who had received a solid organ transplant and had CMV disease. Part of the T cell pool may stem from the graft donor.

This clone was detected only once. The genes are TRBV5-6 and TRBJ1-1; D is possibly TRBD1 (5 bases). Trimming took 2 bases from V and 6 from J, leaving 20 bases between them. This CDR3 has 16 amino acids. Looked up from germline, CDR1 is SGHDT and CDR2 is YYEEEE. The CDR3 nucleotides read TGTGCCAGCAGCTTCACCACCGCGGGGGAGTTTGCTGAAGCTTTCTTT. This codes for CASSFTTAGEFAEAFF.

V is TRBV2 and J is TRBJ2-7, with D perhaps matching TRBD2 (5 bases). The ends were cut back, 4 bases at V and 0 bases at J, with 16 bases in the middle. Germline V CDR1 and CDR2: SNHLY, FYNNEI. The CDR3 runs to 16 residues. CDR3 nucleotide sequence: TGTGCCAGCAGTGGAGGAGGCTACACTTCCTCCTACGAGCAGTACTTC. It encodes CASSGGGYTSSYEQYF.

Comments on this clone: The same CDR3 arises from other DNA sequences in this sample as well. The V and J genes are TRBV6-5 and TRBJ1-1, with D perhaps TRBD1 (6 bases). The germline V gene encodes CDR1 MNHEY and CDR2 SVGAGI. The CDR3 runs to 15 residues. Trimming shortened V by 0 bases and J by 2 bases, and 10 bases separated the two germline ends. The CDR3 coding sequence is TGTGCCAGCAGTTACTCGGGAGGGGGTAACACTGAAGCTTTCTTT. Residues: CASSYSGGGNTEAFF.

The chain carries TRBV7-8 and TRBJ2-1; TRBD1 matches at 9 bases. CDR3 length: 18 residues. Trimming at V came to 5 bases and at J to 4 bases, leaving 15 bases not matched to a gene. Germline V lookup: CDR1 SGHVS, CDR2 FQNEAQ. The CDR3 nucleotides read TGTGCCAGCAGCATACTCCCGGGACAGGGTTGGGTATACAATGAGCAGTTCTTC. It yields the protein CASSILPGQGWVYNEQFF.

The rearrangement uses TRBV9 and TRBJ1-3; no reliable D call. The CDR3 sequence is 18 residues long. V was shortened by 0 bases and J by 3 bases, with 19 bases between the two germline ends. CDR1 is SGDLS and CDR2 is YYNGEE in the germline V gene. CDR3 in DNA: TGTGCCAGCAGCGTAGGGCCGCGGCAACCCAACCGTGGAAACACCATATATTTT. Its translation: CASSVGPRQPNRGNTIYF.

By proportion, this clone is medium-sized. The rearrangement joins TRBV6-4 to TRBJ1-6, with TRBD1 identical over 7 bases. The CDR3 is made up of 15 amino acids. The V gene end was trimmed by 3 bases and the J gene end by 9 bases; junction bases not matched to a gene: 8. Germline CDR1 and CDR2: MRHNA and SNTAGT. The CDR3 is CASSEGGGSGSPLHF. CDR3 in DNA: TGTGCCAGCAGTGAAGGAGGGGGCTCTGGTTCACCCCTCCACTTT.

V is TRBV6-4 and J is TRBJ2-3; 7 positions agree with TRBD1. CDR1 is MRHNA, CDR2 SNTAGT, per germline. The CDR3 has 15 amino acids. V lost 5 bases to trimming and J lost 2 bases; unmatched junction nucleotides: 7. The CDR3 protein is CASSLSTGTTDTQYF. CDR3 in DNA: TGTGCCAGCAGTCTATCGACAGGGACCACAGATACGCAGTATTTT.

This chain connects TRBV7-9 to TRBJ2-7; 14 bases map to TRBD2. This CDR3 comprises 19 residues. Germline CDR1 SEHNR, CDR2 FQNEAQ (reference sequence). With 1 base clipped from V and 4 bases from J, the junction kept 12 bases outside the gene matches. The CDR3 nucleotides are TGTGCCAGCAGCTTAGTGGAGGGGACTAGCGGGAGAACGAAGTACGAGCAGTACTTC. As protein: CASSLVEGTSGRTKYEQYF.

V usage is TRBV27 and J usage is TRBJ2-7; no clear D. V was pared by 3 bases and J by 3 bases, with 9 bases between. The CDR3 is 13 amino acids. The germline V gene has CDR1 MNHEY and CDR2 SMNVEV (reference sequence). CDR3 residues: CASSFGKFYEQYF. Here the CDR3 DNA reads TGTGCCAGCAGTTTCGGCAAATTCTACGAGCAGTACTTC.

The rearrangement links TRBV6-6 to TRBJ2-5; D not certain. Germline V gene lookup returns CDR1 MNHNY and CDR2 SVGAGI (reference sequence). The CDR3 totals 15 residues. The V and J ends lost 0 bases and 4 bases respectively, with 12 bases between them. CDR3 residues: CASSYSFSFGETQYF. The CDR3 nucleotides are TGTGCCAGCAGTTACTCGTTTAGTTTCGGAGAGACCCAGTACTTC.

The chain carries TRBV5-1 and TRBJ2-7, with TRBD2 identical over 7 bases. CDR1 is SGHRS and CDR2 is YFSETQ in the germline V gene. The CDR3 covers 13 residues. V dropped 0 bases and J dropped 6; count of bases not matched to a gene: 3. CDR3 sequence: CASSLAAGTEQYF. The CDR3 DNA reads TGCGCCAGCAGCTTGGCAGCGGGGACCGAGCAGTACTTC.

This clone was recorded once. This chain connects TRBV11-3 to TRBJ2-1; D not resolved. Per the germline V gene, CDR1 is SGHNT and CDR2 is YENEEA. V gave up 4 bases and J gave up 5 bases, with 6 bases separating them. The CDR3 has 12 amino acids. The chain's CDR3 is CASSSEHNEQFF. The DNA for the CDR3 is TGTGCCAGCAGCTCCGAGCACAATGAGCAGTTCTTC.

This chain connects TRBV6-1 to TRBJ1-1; D uncertain. CDR3 size: 13 residues. V lost 6 bases and J lost 4, with 12 bases in between. Germline V lookup: CDR1 MNHNS, CDR2 SASEGT. The DNA for the CDR3 is TGTGCCAGCAGCGTCAACCCTTTCACTGAAGCTTTCTTT. Residues: CASSVNPFTEAFF.

This clone has a handful of counts. The rearrangement joins TRBV4-1 to TRBJ1-1, with TRBD1 matching 10 bases. Unmatched junction bases numbered 4, after V lost 0 bases and J lost 3 bases. The CDR3 totals 16 residues. CDR1 is MGHRA and CDR2 is YSYEKL in the germline V gene. The CDR3 DNA reads TGCGCCAGCAGCCAAGATGATGGACAGGGGGACACTGAAGCTTTCTTT. This gives the protein CASSQDDGQGDTEAFF.

The gene calls are TRBV19 and TRBJ2-1, with unresolved D. This CDR3 comprises 14 residues. Deletions cut 3 bases from V and 8 bases from J, with 14 bases between. Germline CDR1 LNHDA, CDR2 SQIVND (reference sequence). The CDR3: CASSIVGVADEQFF. The CDR3 region has the DNA TGTGCCAGTAGTATTGTAGGTGTTGCGGATGAGCAGTTCTTC.

The rearrangement links TRBV10-2 to TRBJ1-2; 7 bases are shared with TRBD1. The CDR3 length is 14 residues. Germline-derived CDR1 and CDR2 are WSHSY and SAAADI. V trimming: 6 bases; J trimming: 4 bases; junction bases outside the gene matches: 8. Written as DNA, the CDR3 is TGCGCCAGCAGCGCAGGGACAGAGCGCTATGGCTACACCTTC. Translation gives CASSAGTERYGYTF.

The chain joins TRBV2 to TRBJ1-4; 10 bases agree with TRBD1. With 6 bases clipped from V and 4 bases from J, the junction kept 5 bases outside the gene matches. There are 15 residues in the CDR3. The germline CDR1 and CDR2 sequences are SNHLY and FYNNEI. CDR3 sequence reads: CASRGQGQDNEKLFF. The CDR3, as DNA: TGTGCCAGCAGGGGACAGGGGCAAGATAATGAAAAACTGTTTTTT.

The genes are TRBV4-2 and TRBJ2-7; D remains ambiguous. The CDR3 covers 14 residues. The V end was cut by 3 bases, the J end by 6 bases, with 15 bases between. Germline CDR1 and CDR2: LGHNA and YNFKEQ. The CDR3 protein is CASSQATWTGEQYF. CDR3 nucleotide sequence: TGTGCCAGCAGCCAGGCTACGTGGACGGGCGAGCAGTACTTC.

The chain couples TRBV15 to TRBJ2-1, with D possibly TRBD2 on 7 matching bases. V gave up 7 bases and J gave up 5 bases, with 18 bases separating them. The germline gives CDR1 LNHNV, CDR2 YYDKDF (reference sequence). The CDR3 loop spans 15 amino acids. CDR3 sequence (DNA): TGTGCCACCAACCCACCCAGCGGGGACAACAATGAGCAGTTCTTC. Translation: CATNPPSGDNNEQFF.

The rearrangement links TRBV19 to TRBJ1-4; D uncertain. Germline assignment: CDR1 LNHDA and CDR2 SQIVND (reference sequence). This CDR3 region has 15 residues. The V end lost 3 bases, the J end lost 0 bases, and 8 bases lay between the germline ends. The CDR3 spells CASSMWEATNEKLFF. The DNA for the CDR3 is TGTGCCAGTAGTATGTGGGAGGCAACTAATGAAAAACTGTTTTTT. Variable domain in full (rest from reference TRBV19 and TRBJ1-4): DGGITQSPKYLFRKEGQNVTLSCEQNLNHDAMYWYRQDPGQGLRLIYYSQIVNDFQKGDIAEGYSVSREKKESFPLTVTSAQKNPTAFYLCASSMWEATNEKLFFGSGTQLSVL.